These 19 T cell receptor beta chains share one sample of origin, sequenced in a study of cytotoxic CD8 clonotypes in ibrutinib-treated CLL. Using immunoSEQ multiplex PCR, the repertoire was profiled, and TCRdb retains in-frame clones only, with some absent. The sample consists of 200,000 to 250,000 clones, 70% of them appearing once. The source was PBMCs, collected after 12 months of ibrutinib treatment. Receptors were obtained from a human donor with chronic lymphocytic leukemia.

In its sample, this clone was seen a few times. The rearrangement joins TRBV9 to TRBJ1-2; D is ambiguous. Germline CDR1 and CDR2: SGDLS and YYNGEE. Trimming removed 2 bases at V and 2 bases at J, with 7 bases between. The CDR3 contains 13 residues. Here the CDR3 DNA reads TGTGCCAGCAGCGTCAAGGCCAACTATGGCTACACCTTC. Translated, it gives CASSVKANYGYTF.

This chain joins TRBV18 and TRBJ1-2, with D tentatively TRBD1 (6 bases). Germline V CDR1 and CDR2: KGHSH, LQKENI. The CDR3 contains 16 residues. V lost 2 bases and J 0 bases, leaving 13 bases between the germline ends. The CDR3 loop reads CASSPGTLDPNYGYTF. As DNA, the CDR3 is TGTGCCAGCTCACCAGGGACACTGGACCCTAACTATGGCTACACCTTC.

The chain is built from TRBV30 and TRBJ2-3, with D hard to call. The ends were cut back, 0 bases at V and 0 bases at J, with 7 bases in the middle. This CDR3 contains 14 residues. Germline CDR1 is GTSNPN and CDR2 is SVGIG (reference sequence). The CDR3 DNA follows: TGTGCCTGGAGTGTTTATGGGAGCACAGATACGCAGTATTTT. Translating gives CAWSVYGSTDTQYF.

The chain's CDR3 is CASSPTSGRILYEQYF. The CDR3 DNA sequence: TGTGCCAGCAGCCCAACTAGCGGGAGGATCCTCTACGAGCAGTACTTC. The chain recombines TRBV7-3 with TRBJ2-7, with 12 bases matching TRBD2. The CDR3 contains 16 residues. Germline values: CDR1 SGHTA, CDR2 FQGTGA. Unmatched junction bases numbered 8, after V lost 5 bases and J lost 3 bases.

The CDR3 coding sequence is TGTGCCAGCACTCAGCCGGGTGGTGGGGCCAACGTCCTGACTTTC. Protein product: CASTQPGGGANVLTF. The chain is built from TRBV27 and TRBJ2-6; D not certain. The CDR3 runs 15 residues. V dropped 7 bases and J dropped 3 bases, with 13 bases sitting between them. Per the germline V gene, CDR1 is MNHEY and CDR2 is SMNVEV (reference sequence).

The table lists this clone with a count of one. The genes are TRBV5-1 and TRBJ1-6; unclear D gene. This CDR3 is 13 amino acids long. Germline CDR1 and CDR2: SGHRS and YFSETQ. With 3 bases removed from V and 9 bases from J, the gap between germline ends came to 10 bases. CDR3 nucleotide sequence: TGCGCCAGCAGCTACTCCCGTAGTTCACCCCTCCACTTT. It translates to CASSYSRSSPLHF.

CDR3 residues: CAWSPGFTDTQYF. The CDR3 coding sequence is TGTGCCTGGAGCCCCGGGTTCACAGATACGCAGTATTTT. The chain recombines TRBV30 with TRBJ2-3, with unresolved D. Germline V CDR1 and CDR2: GTSNPN, SVGIG (reference sequence). The CDR3 is 13 residues long. Trimming removed 3 bases at V and 2 bases at J, with 9 bases between.

This clone has only one observation. The rearrangement joins TRBV28 to TRBJ2-4; 13 positions agree with TRBD2. J was trimmed by 6 bases and V by 6 bases; bases with no gene match: 8. There are 16 residues in the CDR3. The V gene's germline CDR1 is MDHEN and CDR2 SYDVKM. CDR3 sequence: CASRQLAGGPGNIQYF. CDR3 in DNA: TGTGCCAGCAGACAACTAGCGGGAGGGCCGGGAAACATTCAGTACTTC.

This sequence joins TRBV30 and TRBJ2-7, with 9 bases identical to TRBD1. The CDR3 runs 13 residues. The V and J ends lost 5 bases and 3 bases, in that order; junction bases with no gene match: 5. Per germline, CDR1 GTSNPN and CDR2 SVGIG (reference sequence). The CDR3 spells CAWSRTGDYEQYF. The CDR3 DNA reads as TGTGCCTGGTCCAGGACAGGGGACTACGAGCAGTACTTC.

Only a few counts were recorded for this clone. One end of the junction varies from germline; a read error may be responsible. The chain couples TRBV29-1 to TRBJ2-7; 7 bases agree with TRBD1. The germline V gene has CDR1 SQVTM and CDR2 ANQGSEA. The CDR3 is 11 residues long. In DNA form, the CDR3 reads TGCAGCGTTGAAGATGGGGACAGACGAAGCTTC. It translates to CSVEDGDRRSF.

This chain connects TRBV7-8 to TRBJ1-2, with D perhaps matching TRBD1 (6 bases). This CDR3 comprises 18 residues. Trimming shortened V by 4 bases and J by 0 bases, and 21 bases separated the two germline ends. In germline, CDR1 is SGHVS, CDR2 FQNEAQ. The CDR3: CASSSGQRTGPTNYGYTF. As DNA, the CDR3 is TGTGCCAGCAGCTCTGGACAGAGAACTGGGCCAACTAACTATGGCTACACCTTC.

This clone is a singleton in its sample. The chain combines TRBV5-6 with TRBJ1-2, with 8 bases identical to TRBD1. CDR3 length equals 14 residues. Germline trimming cut 4 bases from V and 2 bases from J; bases unmatched to any gene: 4. Germline V lookup: CDR1 SGHDT, CDR2 YYEEEE. The CDR3 loop is CASSLTGVNYGYTF. The CDR3, as DNA: TGTGCCAGCAGCCTGACAGGGGTAAACTATGGCTACACCTTC.

The chain has TRBV10-2 and TRBJ1-1; D gene unclear. This CDR3 is built from 14 residues. The ends were cut back, 5 bases at V and 11 bases at J, with 21 bases in the middle. The germline CDR1 and CDR2 sequences are WSHSY and SAAADI. Here the CDR3 reads CASSSNPSALVAFF. CDR3 DNA sequence: TGCGCCAGCAGTTCTAACCCATCGGCCCTGGTTGCTTTCTTT.

V and J are TRBV4-1 and TRBJ2-3, with D possibly being TRBD2 (5 bases). This CDR3 is built from 14 residues. Per germline, CDR1 MGHRA and CDR2 YSYEKL. Deletions cut 6 bases from V and 6 bases from J, with 16 bases between. In DNA form, the CDR3 reads TGCGCCAGCAGTCTCGAGGGAAGTTCGGATACGCAGTATTTT. This encodes CASSLEGSSDTQYF.

There are a few counts of this clone. The rearrangement uses TRBV27 and TRBJ2-7; 7 bases map to TRBD1. The V gene end was trimmed by 6 bases and the J gene end by 3 bases; junction bases not matched to a gene: 11. This CDR3 comprises 15 residues. The V gene's germline CDR1 is MNHEY and CDR2 SMNVEV (reference sequence). The CDR3 protein is CASRPRAGGIYEQYF. CDR3 nucleotides: TGTGCCAGCAGACCCCGGGCAGGGGGTATCTACGAGCAGTACTTC.

This sequence joins TRBV7-6 and TRBJ2-1; D not certain. Trimming shortened V by 2 bases and J by 7 bases, and 15 bases separated the two germline ends. Germline CDR1 SGHVS, CDR2 FNYEAQ. This CDR3 is built from 15 residues. The CDR3: CASSLPATQRNEQFF. Here the CDR3 DNA reads TGTGCCAGCAGCTTACCGGCTACCCAGAGGAATGAGCAGTTCTTC.

The V call is TRBV28, the J call TRBJ2-7, with 10 bases fitting TRBD2. The ends lost 4 bases at V and 6 bases at J; junction bases unmatched: 9. Germline CDR1 is MDHEN and CDR2 is SYDVKM. The CDR3 totals 15 residues. This CDR3 reads CASSSASSGRTEQYF. The CDR3 DNA reads as TGTGCCAGCAGTTCCGCATCTAGCGGGAGAACCGAGCAGTACTTC. Drawing the rest from reference TRBV28 and TRBJ2-7, the complete variable domain is DVKVTQSSRYLVKRTGEKVFLECVQDMDHENMFWYRQDPGLGLRLIYFSYDVKMKEKGDIPEGYSVSREKKERFSLILESASTNQTSMYLCASSSASSGRTEQYFGPGTRLTVT.

At least ten counts were recorded for this clone. This chain connects TRBV6-5 to TRBJ1-5; no reliable D call. Germline V gene lookup returns CDR1 MNHEY and CDR2 SVGAGI. The V gene lost 6 bases and the J gene lost 7 bases, with 13 bases spanning the gap. The CDR3 runs 13 residues. CDR3 residues: CASSQTRTQPQHF. The CDR3 DNA reads as TGTGCCAGCAGCCAGACCCGGACGCAGCCCCAGCATTTT.

The rearrangement joins TRBV19 to TRBJ1-1, with 11 nucleotides matching TRBD1. The CDR3 has 15 amino acids. Germline CDR1 is LNHDA and CDR2 is SQIVND (reference sequence). V lost 7 bases, J lost 3 bases, and 7 bases stayed unmatched. Here the CDR3 DNA reads TGTGCCAGTATGGACAGGGGGCGAGGGTACACTGAAGCTTTCTTT. Encoded protein: CASMDRGRGYTEAFF. The full variable domain, in which reference TRBV19 and TRBJ1-1 provide the parts outside the CDR3, is DGGITQSPKYLFRKEGQNVTLSCEQNLNHDAMYWYRQDPGQGLRLIYYSQIVNDFQKGDIAEGYSVSREKKESFPLTVTSAQKNPTAFYLCASMDRGRGYTEAFFGQGTRLTVV.